These 23 T cell receptor beta chains were sequenced from one sample in a study of T cell responses to AZD1222 COVID-19 vaccine. The method was immunoSEQ multiplex PCR; TCRdb's version includes in-frame clones alone and lacks a portion of them. The sample records some 190,000 clones, about 95% being singletons. The input for sequencing was peripheral blood, taken 28 days after the second dose of the MenACWY control vaccine. The source of these receptors is an adult who received the MenACWY meningococcal vaccine as a control.

This chain joins TRBV27 and TRBJ1-2; no reliable D call. The CDR3 has 13 residues. Germline CDR1 MNHEY, CDR2 SMNVEV (reference sequence). The germline V and J ends were trimmed by 3 bases and 0 bases, with 5 bases remaining between them. CDR3 sequence: CASSFTANYGYTF. CDR3 DNA sequence: TGTGCCAGCAGTTTTACAGCTAACTATGGCTACACCTTC.

The chain uses TRBV5-6 and TRBJ1-2; unclear D gene. CDR3 length equals 12 residues. The germline V gene has CDR1 SGHDT and CDR2 YYEEEE. The V end was cut by 3 bases, the J end by 6 bases, with 9 bases between. The CDR3 sequence is CASSYVANGYTF. The CDR3, as DNA: TGTGCCAGCAGCTACGTAGCGAATGGCTACACCTTC.

The table lists this clone with a count of one. The rearrangement uses TRBV5-4 and TRBJ2-7; possibly TRBD2 for D (6 bases). The V end lost 4 bases, the J end lost 6 bases, and 14 bases lay between the germline ends. CDR1 and CDR2 from the germline V gene are SGHNT and YYREEE (reference sequence). This CDR3 has 13 amino acids. In nucleotides, the CDR3 is TGTGCCAGCAGCGGGGGGAACCTGGGCGAGCAGTACTTC. This encodes CASSGGNLGEQYF.

The chain uses TRBV4-1 and TRBJ2-3; 8 bases map to TRBD1. The germline V gene has CDR1 MGHRA and CDR2 YSYEKL. J gave up 8 bases and V 4 bases, and 14 bases lay outside the gene matches. This CDR3 spans 16 amino acids. This CDR3 reads CASSPLGQGKSGTQYF. The CDR3 DNA follows: TGCGCCAGCAGCCCCCTCGGACAGGGTAAGAGCGGTACGCAGTATTTT.

The chain is built from TRBV2 and TRBJ2-7, with TRBD1 as a possible D gene (5 bases). V lost 4 bases to trimming and J lost 7 bases, with 8 bases between them. The CDR3 is made up of 11 amino acids. Looked up from germline, CDR1 is SNHLY and CDR2 is FYNNEI. The CDR3 region is CASSGRQEQYF. The CDR3 bases are TGTGCCAGCAGTGGCCGACAGGAGCAGTACTTC.

The chain employs TRBV3-1 (or the pseudogene TRBV3-2) and TRBJ1-5; perhaps TRBD1 as D (6 bases). The CDR3 runs to 17 residues. Trimming took off 0 bases at V and 2 bases at J, with 14 bases between the two ends. Germline CDR1 is LGHDT and CDR2 is YNNKEL (reference sequence). The CDR3 region is CASSQDGGAGRNQPQHF. The CDR3, as DNA: TGTGCCAGCAGCCAAGACGGGGGGGCGGGCCGCAATCAGCCCCAGCATTTT.

The chain employs TRBV9 and TRBJ1-1; D is undetermined. Germline assignment: CDR1 SGDLS and CDR2 YYNGEE. V was shortened by 9 bases and J by 1 base, with 13 bases between the two germline ends. This CDR3 has 13 amino acids. DNA for the CDR3: TGTGCCACCGACCAGGTCAGGAACACTGAAGCTTTCTTT. Translation gives CATDQVRNTEAFF.

The chain couples TRBV2 to TRBJ1-2, with TRBD1 identical over 8 bases. V trimming: 5 bases; J trimming: 2 bases; junction bases outside the gene matches: 1. Germline loops: CDR1 SNHLY, CDR2 FYNNEI. CDR3 length: 13 amino acids. The CDR3 loop is CASSWTGNYGYTF. The CDR3 nucleotides read TGTGCCAGCAGTTGGACAGGGAACTATGGCTACACCTTC.

J is TRBJ2-7 and V is TRBV9, with 7 bases that match TRBD2. This CDR3 region has 14 residues. V lost 0 bases to trimming and J lost 2 bases; unmatched junction nucleotides: 2. Per the germline V gene, CDR1 is SGDLS and CDR2 is YYNGEE. The DNA for the CDR3 is TGTGCCAGCAGCGTAGCAGCGGGAACCTACGAGCAGTACTTC. This gives the protein CASSVAAGTYEQYF.

This rearrangement joins TRBV5-1 to TRBJ2-2, with 7 bases fitting TRBD1. This CDR3 has 14 amino acids. V shed 0 bases and J 4 bases; nucleotides not matched to a gene: 0. CDR1 and CDR2 from the germline V gene are SGHRS and YFSETQ. Written as DNA, the CDR3 is TGCGCCAGCAGCTTGGGGGACAGCACCGGGGAGCTGTTTTTT. It codes for CASSLGDSTGELFF.

V and J are TRBV11-3 and TRBJ2-1; D might be TRBD1 (5 bases). Germline values: CDR1 SGHNT, CDR2 YENEEA. The CDR3 runs 16 residues. V lost 0 bases and J 7 bases, leaving 16 bases between the germline ends. The CDR3 spells CASSLDSAAGSNEQFF. DNA of the CDR3: TGTGCCAGCAGCTTAGATTCCGCGGCAGGGTCGAATGAGCAGTTCTTC.

The gene calls are TRBV9 and TRBJ2-1; TRBD2 is a possible D gene (5 bases). V lost 0 bases and J lost 2, with 12 bases in between. Per the germline V gene, CDR1 is SGDLS and CDR2 is YYNGEE. CDR3 length equals 16 residues. The CDR3 DNA is TGTGCCAGCAGCGTAGGTGGGGTCGGGACCTACAATGAGCAGTTCTTC. It is translated as CASSVGGVGTYNEQFF.

The chain has TRBV27 and TRBJ1-4; weak D call: TRBD1 (6 bases). The germline V and J ends were trimmed by 6 bases and 1 base, with 18 bases remaining between them. This CDR3 has 17 amino acids. CDR1 MNHEY and CDR2 SMNVEV come from the germline V gene (reference sequence). The CDR3 sequence is CASRSFIRGRTNEKLFF. CDR3 coding DNA: TGTGCCAGCAGATCCTTCATTAGGGGGAGAACTAATGAAAAACTGTTTTTT. Looking up the rest from reference TRBV27 and TRBJ1-4 gives the full variable domain: EAQVTQNPRYLITVTGKKLTVTCSQNMNHEYMSWYRQDPGLGLRQIYYSMNVEVTDKGDVPEGYKVSRKEKRNFPLILESPSPNQTSLYFCASRSFIRGRTNEKLFFGSGTQLSVL.

The V gene is TRBV7-9, the J gene TRBJ1-6, with a tentative D call TRBD1 (5 bases). CDR1 and CDR2 (germline): SEHNR, FQNEAQ (reference sequence). Trimming took off 11 bases at V and 0 bases at J, with 11 bases between the two ends. The CDR3 has 14 amino acids. In nucleotides, the CDR3 is TGTGCCGGGGGGAGCAACTCCTATAATTCACCCCTCCACTTT. It yields the protein CAGGSNSYNSPLHF. Supplemented by reference TRBV7-9 and TRBJ1-6, the full variable domain reads DTGVSQNPRHKITKRGQNVTFRCDPISEHNRLYWYRQTLGQGPEFLTYFQNEAQLEKSRLLSDRFSAERPKGSFSTLEIQRTEQGDSAMYLCAGGSNSYNSPLHFGNGTRLTVT.

The V call is TRBV6-5, the J call TRBJ2-3, with TRBD1 identical over 7 bases. Per the germline V gene, CDR1 is MNHEY and CDR2 is SVGAGI. This CDR3 is 14 amino acids long. V was clipped by 5 bases and J by 4 bases; unmatched bases: 6. CDR3 amino acids: CASSRQGRADTQYF. CDR3 bases: TGTGCCAGCAGTCGACAGGGCCGCGCAGATACGCAGTATTTT.

V gene TRBV7-2 combines with J gene TRBJ2-7; D unclear. CDR1 and CDR2 (germline): SGHTA, FQGNSA. The V end lost 0 bases, the J end lost 0 bases, and 9 bases lay between the germline ends. This CDR3 spans 15 amino acids. The CDR3 loop is CASSLAGSSSYEQYF. The CDR3 bases are TGTGCCAGCAGCTTAGCGGGGTCCAGCTCCTACGAGCAGTACTTC.

J is TRBJ2-3 and V is TRBV2; D ambiguous. From germline, CDR1 is SNHLY and CDR2 FYNNEI. The V end was cut by 1 base, the J end by 2 bases, with 7 bases between. CDR3 size: 14 residues. DNA of the CDR3: TGTGCCAGCAGTGAAGGGTGGGACACAGATACGCAGTATTTT. This translates into CASSEGWDTDTQYF.

The chain carries TRBV28 and TRBJ1-6, with 9 bases fitting TRBD1. The CDR3 has 15 residues. Germline assignment: CDR1 MDHEN and CDR2 SYDVKM. J was trimmed by 10 bases and V by 8 bases; bases with no gene match: 12. CDR3 residues: CASSNPTGGRSPLHF. The CDR3 DNA is TGTGCCAGCTCAAATCCGACAGGGGGAAGATCACCCCTCCACTTT.

The CDR3 protein is CASSYAGASAKNIQYF. CDR3 DNA sequence: TGTGCCAGCAGTTACGCGGGAGCCTCAGCCAAAAACATTCAGTACTTC. The J gene is TRBJ2-4, the V gene TRBV6-2 or TRBV6-3, with TRBD2 matching over 7 bases. Germline CDR1 MNHEY, CDR2 SVGEGT. The CDR3 has 16 residues. With V trimmed by 2 bases and J by 0 bases, 4 bases remained unmatched.

The chain is built from TRBV12-3 or TRBV12-4 and TRBJ2-7; TRBD2 matches at 9 bases. The CDR3 runs 12 residues. V dropped 5 bases and J dropped 4; count of bases not matched to a gene: 0. The CDR3 spells CASSAGGYEQYF. CDR3 DNA: TGTGCCAGCAGTGCGGGGGGGTACGAGCAGTACTTC.

V usage is TRBV4-1 and J usage is TRBJ1-1; 9 bases are shared with TRBD1. The CDR3 length is 14 residues. Unmatched junction bases numbered 3, after V lost 3 bases and J lost 4 bases. The germline V gene has CDR1 MGHRA and CDR2 YSYEKL. The CDR3: CASSQDRGGTEAFF. For the CDR3, the DNA is TGCGCCAGCAGCCAGGACAGGGGCGGCACTGAAGCTTTCTTT.

This sequence joins TRBV19 and TRBJ2-7, with 9 bases identical to TRBD1. After removal of 3 bases from V and 6 bases from J, the junction contained 12 bases not matched to a gene. There are 16 residues in the CDR3. Germline CDR1 is LNHDA and CDR2 is SQIVND (reference sequence). The CDR3 DNA reads as TGTGCCAGTAGTATCAGCGTGGGACAGGGCTCTTCCGAGCAGTACTTC. Amino acids: CASSISVGQGSSEQYF. Based on the CDR3 plus reference TRBV19 and TRBJ2-7, the full variable domain is DGGITQSPKYLFRKEGQNVTLSCEQNLNHDAMYWYRQDPGQGLRLIYYSQIVNDFQKGDIAEGYSVSREKKESFPLTVTSAQKNPTAFYLCASSISVGQGSSEQYFGPGTRLTVT.

The chain has TRBV2 and TRBJ1-1, with unresolved D. V was shortened by 8 bases and J by 2 bases, with 3 bases between the two germline ends. The CDR3 is 10 residues long. Germline values: CDR1 SNHLY, CDR2 FYNNEI. CDR3 in amino acids: CASGNTEAFF. CDR3 DNA: TGTGCCAGCGGCAACACTGAAGCTTTCTTT.